This T cell receptor beta chain came from a study of molecular identifiers for immune sequencing clone quantification. This clonotype was observed many times. Its antigen is currently unknown. With 10%, 30% or 50% of RNA, about 20,000 to 1,100,000 naive CD8 T cells were sequenced. Naive CD8 T cells were sorted, and the gate applied was CD8+CD4-CCR7+CD45RA+. MiXCR, run by TCRdb on the PCR reads, gives a single entry per CDR3 protein. The sample has about 510,000 distinct CDR3 sequences; over 20% are singletons. Trimming removed 2 bases at V and 6 bases at J, with 1 base between. The CDR3 extends over 10 amino acids. Germline CDR1 reads DFQATT; CDR2 reads SNEGSKA (reference sequence). Broader study findings: Molecules of identical TCR sharing a barcode could underestimate highly expanded clone sizes. Spiked-in Jurkat TCR RNA corresponding to one cell was reported as detectable against approximately 930,000 naive cells.

The J gene is TRBJ1-4, the V gene TRBV20-1; D remains unclear. The clonotype originates from a human donor in good health. Some libraries in this study had Jurkat cell RNA spiked in. Material for sequencing was naive CD8+ T cells from blood, with Jurkat cell RNA spiked in. Subset reported: FACS-sorted CD8+CD4-CCR7+CD45RA+ naive T cells. This CDR3 reads CSARHEKLFF. DNA for the CDR3: TGCAGTGCTAGACATGAAAAACTGTTTTTT.